The clone carrying this TCR beta chain was seen many times. From the 5' RACE reads, TCRdb called clonotypes with MiXCR, one entry per CDR3 protein. The sample carries around 670,000 distinct CDR3 sequences, approximately 6% recorded once. This CDR3 comprises 14 residues. The germline V gene encodes CDR1 DFQATT and CDR2 SNEGSKA (reference sequence). V gave up 4 bases and J gave up 6 bases, with 16 bases separating them. This entry comes from a study of identical twins. This receptor was obtained from a man aged 18 to 30 in good health. The V and J genes are TRBV20-1 and TRBJ2-4; D might be TRBD1 (5 bases). Sequencing was performed on naive T cells sorted from blood. CDR3 coding DNA: TGCAGTGCTACCCAGACAGTTTATCCAAACATTCAGTACTTC. Protein: CSATQTVYPNIQYF.